This is a list of T cell receptor beta chains from one sample in a study of blood T cell repertoires in COVID-19. Generated by immunoSEQ multiplex PCR, the TCRdb table keeps only in-frame clones and is missing some. The top ten hold 5.5% to 8% of the sample, which has approximately 200,000 clones, approximately 87% seen once. The sequenced sample was peripheral blood. Source of these receptors: a man aged 60 to 69 who had recovered from COVID-19. CDR3s include the opening cysteine and the closing phenylalanine or tryptophan. Each record gives: D gene, V gene, J gene, CDR3 DNA, CDR3 protein. The D gene is left open where the match is weak.

d_call: TRBD2; v_call: TRBV27; j_call: TRBJ2-7; cdr3_nt: TGTGCCAGCAGTACGACCCCCGGGACTAGCCTAAAGTACTTC; cdr3_aa: CASSTTPGTSLKYF
d_call: -; v_call: TRBV19; j_call: TRBJ1-1; cdr3_nt: TGTGCCAGTAGACTACCGCGGGGAGTGGGGAACACTGAAGCTTTCTTT; cdr3_aa: CASRLPRGVGNTEAFF
d_call: -; v_call: TRBV7-8; j_call: TRBJ2-3; cdr3_nt: TGTGCCAGCAGCTTCGGGAAGCGGACAGATACGCAGTATTTT; cdr3_aa: CASSFGKRTDTQYF
d_call: -; v_call: TRBV7-9; j_call: TRBJ1-6; cdr3_nt: TGTGCCAGCAGCTTTTCCGGGCAGGGGAATTCACCCCTCCACTTT; cdr3_aa: CASSFSGQGNSPLHF
d_call: -; v_call: TRBV7-8; j_call: TRBJ2-7; cdr3_nt: TGTGCCAGCAGTCGGAGACAGAAGTCCTACGAGCAGTACTTC; cdr3_aa: CASSRRQKSYEQYF
d_call: -; v_call: TRBV20-1; j_call: TRBJ1-2; cdr3_nt: TGCAGGTTACAGGTAAACTATGGCTACACCTTC; cdr3_aa: CRLQVNYGYTF
d_call: TRBD2; v_call: TRBV5-1; j_call: TRBJ2-7; cdr3_nt: TGCGCCAGCAGCTTGGGGGCCCCCATTAGCGGGAGTGGCTACGAGCAGTACTTC; cdr3_aa: CASSLGAPISGSGYEQYF
d_call: TRBD2; v_call: TRBV14; j_call: TRBJ2-1; cdr3_nt: TGTGCCAGCAGCCAACTAGCGGGAGGGCCTGGTGAGCAGTTCTTC; cdr3_aa: CASSQLAGGPGEQFF
d_call: TRBD2; v_call: TRBV5-4; j_call: TRBJ2-7; cdr3_nt: TGTGCCAGCAGCTTGGTACTAGCGGGAGAGAACGAGCAGTACTTC; cdr3_aa: CASSLVLAGENEQYF
d_call: TRBD1; v_call: TRBV7-2; j_call: TRBJ2-7; cdr3_nt: TGTGCCAGCAGCTTATCCGGACAGGGGGTTTACGAGCAGTACTTC; cdr3_aa: CASSLSGQGVYEQYF